A selection of T cell receptor beta chains follows, all from one sample in a study of blood T cell repertoires in COVID-19. The repertoire was sequenced with immunoSEQ multiplex PCR; TCRdb's copy has only in-frame clones and lacks some. The data hold approximately 200,000 clones, with roughly 90% observed a single time. The specimen sequenced was PBMCs or T cells enriched from blood (not recorded which). The receptors come from a man aged 18 to 35 with acute COVID-19. CDR3s include the opening cysteine and the closing phenylalanine or tryptophan. Fields, in order: V gene, J gene, clone size, D gene, CDR3 protein, CDR3 DNA. A D gene is named only where the DNA matches it firmly. Only some rows state a clone size, as once, few, many or a class for expanded clones.

v_gene: TRBV2; j_gene: TRBJ2-2; abundance: -; d_gene: -; CDR3aa: CASSGGSQMGRIRMNTGELFF; CDR3nt: TGTGCCAGCAGTGGTGGGAGTCAAATGGGCAGGATTCGGATGAACACCGGGGAGCTGTTTTTT
v_gene: TRBV6-1; j_gene: TRBJ2-1; abundance: -; d_gene: TRBD2; CDR3aa: CASSEGTSGSREQFF; CDR3nt: TGTGCCAGCAGTGAGGGGACTAGCGGGAGTCGTGAGCAGTTCTTC
v_gene: TRBV28; j_gene: TRBJ1-2; abundance: -; d_gene: -; CDR3aa: CASSFLGGSDYGYTF; CDR3nt: TGTGCCAGCAGTTTTCTTGGGGGGTCTGACTATGGCTACACCTTC
v_gene: TRBV5-6; j_gene: TRBJ2-1; abundance: -; d_gene: TRBD2; CDR3aa: CASKTSGRVDYNEQFF; CDR3nt: TGTGCCAGCAAAACTAGCGGGAGGGTAGACTACAATGAGCAGTTCTTC
v_gene: TRBV14; j_gene: TRBJ2-4; abundance: -; d_gene: TRBD2; CDR3aa: CASSQGGLSLAKNIQYF; CDR3nt: TGTGCCAGCAGCCAAGGGGGACTAAGTCTAGCCAAAAACATTCAGTACTTC
v_gene: TRBV10-1; j_gene: TRBJ2-7; abundance: -; d_gene: -; CDR3aa: CASSDGEEQYF; CDR3nt: TGCGCCAGCAGTGATGGGGAGGAGCAGTACTTC
v_gene: TRBV12-3/TRBV12-4; j_gene: TRBJ1-1; abundance: -; d_gene: -; CDR3aa: CASSTGTEAFF; CDR3nt: TGTGCCAGTAGTACAGGCACTGAAGCTTTCTTT
v_gene: TRBV28; j_gene: TRBJ1-1; abundance: -; d_gene: TRBD1; CDR3aa: CASKDRGSAFF; CDR3nt: TGTGCCAGCAAGGACAGGGGCTCAGCTTTCTTT
v_gene: TRBV2; j_gene: TRBJ2-3; abundance: -; d_gene: TRBD2; CDR3aa: CASSASVAGEDTQYF; CDR3nt: TGTGCCAGCTCCGCCAGCGTTGCGGGGGAAGATACGCAGTATTTT
v_gene: TRBV11-3; j_gene: TRBJ1-1; abundance: -; d_gene: TRBD1; CDR3aa: CASSLGPRGSTEAFF; CDR3nt: TGTGCCAGCAGTCTAGGGCCCAGGGGGAGTACTGAAGCTTTCTTT
v_gene: TRBV6-1; j_gene: TRBJ2-1; abundance: -; d_gene: -; CDR3aa: CASSERRVQISNNEQFF; CDR3nt: TGTGCCAGCAGTGAACGGAGGGTTCAAATCTCTAACAATGAGCAGTTCTTC
v_gene: TRBV28; j_gene: TRBJ2-7; abundance: -; d_gene: -; CDR3aa: CATKPAATYEQYF; CDR3nt: TGTGCCACCAAGCCAGCGGCGACCTACGAGCAGTACTTC
v_gene: TRBV29-1; j_gene: TRBJ2-3; abundance: -; d_gene: TRBD2; CDR3aa: CSVAGLAPVGTQYF; CDR3nt: TGCAGCGTGGCCGGACTAGCCCCCGTCGGTACGCAGTATTTT
v_gene: TRBV7-8; j_gene: TRBJ1-2; abundance: -; d_gene: -; CDR3aa: CASRAGLWAGYTF; CDR3nt: TGTGCCAGCAGGGCCGGTTTATGGGCTGGCTACACCTTC
v_gene: TRBV5-6; j_gene: TRBJ2-1; abundance: -; d_gene: -; CDR3aa: CASSLANRVDGNEQFF; CDR3nt: TGTGCCAGCAGCTTGGCCAACAGGGTGGACGGAAATGAGCAGTTCTTC
v_gene: TRBV19; j_gene: TRBJ2-7; abundance: -; d_gene: -; CDR3aa: CASSTPRGSGYEQYF; CDR3nt: TGTGCCAGTAGTACCCCCCGGGGGAGCGGCTACGAGCAGTACTTC
v_gene: TRBV4-1; j_gene: TRBJ1-1; abundance: once; d_gene: -; CDR3aa: CASSQTGRNTEAFF; CDR3nt: TGCGCCAGCAGCCAGACAGGTAGGAACACTGAAGCTTTCTTT
v_gene: TRBV6-5; j_gene: TRBJ1-1; abundance: -; d_gene: -; CDR3aa: CASLSKGRGDTEAFF; CDR3nt: TGTGCCAGCCTATCAAAGGGGCGCGGGGACACTGAAGCTTTCTTT
v_gene: TRBV4-2; j_gene: TRBJ2-7; abundance: -; d_gene: -; CDR3aa: CASSQDFVRLAYEQYF; CDR3nt: TGTGCCAGCAGCCAAGATTTTGTCAGGTTAGCCTACGAGCAGTACTTC
v_gene: TRBV28; j_gene: TRBJ2-3; abundance: -; d_gene: -; CDR3aa: CASSLSGRDTQYF; CDR3nt: TGTGCCAGCAGTTTAAGCGGTCGAGATACGCAGTATTTT
v_gene: TRBV14; j_gene: TRBJ2-7; abundance: -; d_gene: -; CDR3aa: CASSHQGGGSYEQYF; CDR3nt: TGTGCCAGCAGCCACCAAGGGGGGGGCTCCTACGAGCAGTACTTC
v_gene: TRBV2; j_gene: TRBJ1-4; abundance: -; d_gene: -; CDR3aa: CASSAQTNEKLFF; CDR3nt: TGTGCCAGCAGTGCACAGACTAATGAAAAACTGTTTTTT
v_gene: TRBV6-5; j_gene: TRBJ1-1; abundance: -; d_gene: -; CDR3aa: CASSYSIAGPRAEAFF; CDR3nt: TGTGCCAGCAGTTACTCGATTGCAGGGCCCCGGGCTGAAGCTTTCTTT
v_gene: TRBV5-5; j_gene: TRBJ1-1; abundance: -; d_gene: -; CDR3aa: CASSKLTGAEAFF; CDR3nt: TGTGCCAGCAGCAAATTAACAGGAGCTGAAGCTTTCTTT
v_gene: TRBV2; j_gene: TRBJ2-1; abundance: -; d_gene: -; CDR3aa: CASSEEPSYNEQFF; CDR3nt: TGTGCCAGCAGTGAAGAGCCTTCCTACAATGAGCAGTTCTTC
v_gene: TRBV15; j_gene: TRBJ2-7; abundance: -; d_gene: TRBD2; CDR3aa: CATSRESGSDSYEQYF; CDR3nt: TGTGCCACCAGCAGGGAAAGCGGGAGCGATTCCTACGAGCAGTACTTC
v_gene: TRBV19; j_gene: TRBJ2-1; abundance: -; d_gene: -; CDR3aa: CASSIALRDEQFF; CDR3nt: TGTGCCAGTAGTATCGCCCTGCGGGATGAGCAGTTCTTC
v_gene: TRBV6-9; j_gene: TRBJ2-2; abundance: -; d_gene: TRBD2; CDR3aa: CASSFLAGADGELFF; CDR3nt: TGTGCCAGCAGTTTCTTAGCGGGAGCGGACGGGGAGCTGTTTTTT
v_gene: TRBV21-1; j_gene: TRBJ2-1; abundance: -; d_gene: -; CDR3aa: CASTGRVLCNEQFF; CDR3nt: TGTGCCAGCACGGGGAGGGTCCTCTGCAATGAGCAGTTCTTC
v_gene: TRBV5-1; j_gene: TRBJ2-2; abundance: -; d_gene: -; CDR3aa: CATRAGGIGELFF; CDR3nt: TGCGCCACCCGCGCCGGTGGTATCGGGGAGCTGTTTTTT
v_gene: TRBV28; j_gene: TRBJ1-4; abundance: -; d_gene: -; CDR3aa: CASTIPGKGEKLFF; CDR3nt: TGTGCCAGCACCATCCCAGGGAAGGGAGAAAAACTGTTTTTT
v_gene: TRBV18; j_gene: TRBJ2-7; abundance: -; d_gene: TRBD2; CDR3aa: CASSRPGTSGSAYEQYF; CDR3nt: TGTGCCAGCTCACGTCCCGGGACTAGCGGGAGTGCCTACGAGCAGTACTTC
v_gene: TRBV2; j_gene: TRBJ2-1; abundance: -; d_gene: -; CDR3aa: CASSAGFHNEQFF; CDR3nt: TGTGCCAGCAGTGCGGGGTTCCACAATGAGCAGTTCTTC
v_gene: TRBV11-3; j_gene: TRBJ2-3; abundance: -; d_gene: TRBD2; CDR3aa: CASSAHPGASGSHTDTQYF; CDR3nt: TGTGCCAGCAGCGCACATCCGGGAGCTAGCGGGAGTCATACAGATACGCAGTATTTT
v_gene: TRBV28; j_gene: TRBJ2-7; abundance: -; d_gene: TRBD2; CDR3aa: CASSPTPRTSYEQYF; CDR3nt: TGTGCCAGCAGCCCTACCCCCAGGACTAGCTACGAGCAGTACTTC
v_gene: TRBV7-9; j_gene: TRBJ1-4; abundance: -; d_gene: TRBD1; CDR3aa: CASSSSVGQQGKLFF; CDR3nt: TGTGCCAGCAGCTCCTCCGTGGGACAGCAAGGAAAACTGTTTTTT
v_gene: TRBV9; j_gene: TRBJ2-3; abundance: -; d_gene: TRBD2; CDR3aa: CAGGSWAF; CDR3nt: TGTGCCGGCGGGAGCTGGGCTTTT
v_gene: TRBV30; j_gene: TRBJ1-1; abundance: -; d_gene: -; CDR3aa: CARQDITNTEAFF; CDR3nt: TGTGCCCGACAAGACATAACGAACACTGAAGCTTTCTTT
v_gene: TRBV30; j_gene: TRBJ2-3; abundance: once; d_gene: TRBD1; CDR3aa: CAGTIGTGSRGFGQYF; CDR3nt: TGTGCCGGGACGATCGGGACAGGGAGTAGAGGCTTCGGGCAGTATTTT
v_gene: TRBV4-3; j_gene: TRBJ2-7; abundance: -; d_gene: TRBD1; CDR3aa: CASSQSRQGTYEQYF; CDR3nt: TGCGCCAGCAGCCAGTCTCGACAGGGGACCTACGAGCAGTACTTC
v_gene: TRBV30; j_gene: TRBJ1-3; abundance: -; d_gene: -; CDR3aa: CAWSENLGNTIYF; CDR3nt: TGTGCCTGGAGTGAAAATCTCGGAAACACCATATATTTT
v_gene: TRBV28; j_gene: TRBJ1-2; abundance: -; d_gene: TRBD1; CDR3aa: CASSSTGGDYGYTF; CDR3nt: TGTGCCAGCAGTTCCACAGGGGGGGACTATGGCTACACCTTC
v_gene: TRBV5-1; j_gene: TRBJ1-4; abundance: -; d_gene: -; CDR3aa: CASSLQGRQTNEKLFF; CDR3nt: TGCGCCAGCAGCCTACAGGGAAGGCAAACTAATGAAAAACTGTTTTTT
v_gene: TRBV24-1; j_gene: TRBJ2-1; abundance: -; d_gene: TRBD1; CDR3aa: CATDRGDSYNEQFF; CDR3nt: TGTGCCACGGACAGGGGTGACTCCTACAATGAGCAGTTCTTC
v_gene: TRBV5-8; j_gene: TRBJ2-1; abundance: -; d_gene: -; CDR3aa: CASSLILKITGIEQFF; CDR3nt: TGTGCCAGCAGCTTGATTCTAAAGATTACAGGGATTGAGCAGTTCTTC
v_gene: TRBV3-1/TRBV3-2; j_gene: TRBJ1-5; abundance: -; d_gene: TRBD1; CDR3aa: CASSQGTGGQPQHF; CDR3nt: TGTGCCAGCAGCCAAGGGACAGGGGGTCAGCCCCAGCATTTT
v_gene: TRBV5-1; j_gene: TRBJ2-6; abundance: -; d_gene: TRBD2; CDR3aa: CASSSGGGSGANVLTF; CDR3nt: TGCGCCAGCAGCTCGGGAGGAGGGTCTGGGGCCAACGTCCTGACTTTC
v_gene: TRBV18; j_gene: TRBJ1-1; abundance: -; d_gene: -; CDR3aa: CASSHNPNTEAFF; CDR3nt: TGTGCCAGCTCACACAACCCGAACACTGAAGCTTTCTTT
v_gene: TRBV13; j_gene: TRBJ2-2; abundance: -; d_gene: -; CDR3aa: CASSPLIAQEDTGELFF; CDR3nt: TGTGCCAGCAGCCCCCTTATAGCGCAGGAGGACACCGGGGAGCTGTTTTTT
v_gene: TRBV7-9; j_gene: TRBJ2-1; abundance: -; d_gene: TRBD2; CDR3aa: CASSFAGDHYNEQFF; CDR3nt: TGTGCCAGCAGCTTTGCGGGAGATCACTACAATGAGCAGTTCTTC
v_gene: TRBV28; j_gene: TRBJ2-7; abundance: -; d_gene: -; CDR3aa: CASSTGVSYEQYF; CDR3nt: TGTGCCAGCAGCACAGGAGTCTCCTACGAGCAGTACTTC
v_gene: TRBV4-2; j_gene: TRBJ1-6; abundance: -; d_gene: -; CDR3aa: CASSQVGGNRKDSPLHF; CDR3nt: TGTGCCAGCAGCCAAGTGGGAGGAAACAGGAAGGATTCACCCCTCCACTTT
v_gene: TRBV5-6; j_gene: TRBJ1-2; abundance: -; d_gene: -; CDR3aa: CASSLPEDHYGYTF; CDR3nt: TGTGCCAGCAGCTTGCCGGAGGATCACTATGGCTACACCTTC
v_gene: TRBV19; j_gene: TRBJ1-2; abundance: -; d_gene: -; CDR3aa: CASSRVGDLNGYTF; CDR3nt: TGTGCCAGTAGTAGGGTGGGGGACTTGAATGGCTACACCTTC
v_gene: TRBV5-1; j_gene: TRBJ2-7; abundance: -; d_gene: -; CDR3aa: CASSLASFSYEQYF; CDR3nt: TGCGCCAGCAGCTTGGCTAGTTTCTCCTACGAGCAGTACTTC